The next 2 T cell receptor beta chains were all read from a single sample in a study of memory CD4+ T cells and cytomegalovirus serostatus. This table comes from immunoSEQ multiplex PCR, and its TCRdb copy is limited to in-frame clones, with some not included. The repertoire holds about 46,000 clones, around four fifths seen once, with just over 0.6% in the top ten. The sort gate was single viable CD3+CD4+CD8-CD45RO+ cells for memory CD4+ T cells. The sequenced sample was memory CD4+ T cells from blood. These receptors came from an adult in good health and CMV-seronegative.

The sample holds a few counts of this clone. The chain joins TRBV30 to TRBJ1-1, with D possibly TRBD1 on 6 matching bases. This CDR3 contains 12 residues. V lost 2 bases and J lost 8, with 12 bases in between. Per the germline V gene, CDR1 is GTSNPN and CDR2 is SVGIG (reference sequence). The CDR3 nucleotides are TGTGCCTGGAGTCCCCGGGGGCCCGAAGCTTTCTTT. Translated: CAWSPRGPEAFF.

This clone was detected once. As DNA, the CDR3 is TGTGCCAGCAGTGATTCGGGCGGGGGGAACTCCTACGAGCAGTACTTC. Translation gives CASSDSGGGNSYEQYF. This chain connects TRBV2 to TRBJ2-7; TRBD2 agrees at 8 bases. Germline V gene sequence: CDR1 SNHLY, CDR2 FYNNEI. V lost 3 bases to trimming and J lost 0 bases; unmatched junction nucleotides: 7. The CDR3 extends over 16 amino acids.